The 14 T cell receptor beta chains below were found in one sample sequenced in a study of shared clonotypes between healthy human individuals. The protocol was immunoSEQ multiplex PCR, while the TCRdb copy is restricted to in-frame clones and leaves out a portion. Of 2 million to 3 million clones in the sample, over 85% were seen once. The sample consisted of naive CD4+ T cells from PBMCs. As to subset: CD45RA+ positively selected. These receptors all stem from a young man in good health. Some clones in this sample may be carry-over from other donors' samples.

This chain links TRBV6-1 with TRBJ2-1; 7 nucleotides agree with TRBD1. Trimming at V came to 4 bases and at J to 3 bases, leaving 6 bases not matched to a gene. The CDR3 spans 15 residues. Germline V CDR1 and CDR2: MNHNS, SASEGT. Here the CDR3 reads CASSGTGSLYNEQFF. The CDR3 DNA reads as TGTGCCAGCAGTGGGACAGGATCCCTCTACAATGAGCAGTTCTTC.

The chain couples TRBV7-9 to TRBJ2-7; TRBD1 agrees at 8 bases. The CDR3 loop spans 15 amino acids. Germline trimming cut 1 base from V and 4 bases from J; bases unmatched to any gene: 6. Germline CDR1 SEHNR, CDR2 FQNEAQ (reference sequence). The CDR3, as DNA: TGTGCCAGCAGCTTAGTGGACAGGGTGGAGTACGAGCAGTACTTC. Translation gives CASSLVDRVEYEQYF.

CDR3 loop: CASRKLTSGRYNEQFF. As DNA, the CDR3 is TGTGCCAGTAGAAAACTTACTAGCGGACGATACAATGAGCAGTTCTTC. V usage is TRBV19 and J usage is TRBJ2-1; 8 bases align to TRBD2. The CDR3 sequence is 16 residues long. The V gene end was trimmed by 6 bases and the J gene end by 4 bases; junction bases not matched to a gene: 11. The germline CDR1 and CDR2 sequences are LNHDA and SQIVND (reference sequence).

The chain recombines TRBV6-5 with TRBJ1-1; D gene unclear. CDR1 is MNHEY, CDR2 SVGAGI, per germline. V was cut by 5 bases and J by 0 bases, with 13 bases left in between. This CDR3 is built from 15 residues. CDR3: CASSTRPTLNTEAFF. CDR3 DNA: TGTGCCAGCAGTACGAGACCTACACTGAACACTGAAGCTTTCTTT.

V usage is TRBV5-1 and J usage is TRBJ2-1; 8 nucleotides line up with TRBD2. The CDR3 is made up of 17 amino acids. CDR1 and CDR2 from the germline V gene are SGHRS and YFSETQ. After removal of 0 bases from V and 7 bases from J, the junction contained 12 bases not matched to a gene. Here the CDR3 DNA reads TGCGCCAGCAGCTTGGCCCCGGAGGGACTAGGACCTAATGAGCAGTTCTTC. This codes for CASSLAPEGLGPNEQFF. Variable domain in full (rest from reference TRBV5-1 and TRBJ2-1): KAGVTQTPRYLIKTRGQQVTLSCSPISGHRSVSWYQQTPGQGLQFLFEYFSETQRNKGNFPGRFSGRQFSNSRSEMNVSTLELGDSALYLCASSLAPEGLGPNEQFFGPGTRLTVL.

The count of this clone is one. Here the CDR3 reads CASSQEGLLTEAFF. The DNA of the CDR3 is TGTGCCAGCAGCCAAGAGGGGCTACTAACTGAAGCTTTCTTT. The genes are TRBV14 and TRBJ1-1, with TRBD1 as a possible D gene (5 bases). Trimming removed 0 bases from V and 5 bases from J, with 10 bases in between. CDR1 is SGHDN and CDR2 is FVKESK in the germline V gene. This CDR3 is built from 14 residues.

This clone was found a few times. The same CDR3 arises from other DNA sequences in this sample as well. V usage is TRBV5-1 and J usage is TRBJ2-2, with D unresolved. The CDR3 loop spans 12 amino acids. Looked up from germline, CDR1 is SGHRS and CDR2 is YFSETQ. V dropped 2 bases and J dropped 4 bases, with 3 bases sitting between them. The CDR3 loop is CASSFGTGELFF. In DNA, the CDR3 is TGCGCCAGCAGCTTTGGCACCGGGGAGCTGTTTTTT.

Turning to this clone: The same CDR3 can be traced to other DNA sequences in this sample. The chain is built from TRBV2 and TRBJ1-5; D gene ambiguous. CDR3 size: 14 residues. Trimming took off 2 bases at V and 4 bases at J, with 9 bases between the two ends. The V gene's germline CDR1 is SNHLY and CDR2 FYNNEI. The DNA for the CDR3 is TGTGCCAGCAGTGAATTGGTAGGGAATCAGCCCCAGCATTTT. This codes for CASSELVGNQPQHF.

The gene calls are TRBV27 and TRBJ2-3, with D perhaps matching TRBD2 (6 bases). The germline gives CDR1 MNHEY, CDR2 SMNVEV (reference sequence). The CDR3 spans 14 residues. The V and J ends lost 5 bases and 4 bases respectively, with 13 bases between them. CDR3 coding DNA: TGTGCCAGCAGTCGCGGCATAGCGGCAGATACGCAGTATTTT. Its translation is CASSRGIAADTQYF.

This chain joins TRBV28 and TRBJ2-1; D might be TRBD2 (6 bases). In germline, CDR1 is MDHEN, CDR2 SYDVKM. CDR3 length equals 14 residues. The V end was cut by 8 bases, the J end by 9 bases, with 20 bases between. The CDR3: CASRGPTAGIEQFF. In nucleotides, the CDR3 is TGTGCCAGCCGTGGTCCCACGGCGGGAATTGAGCAGTTCTTC.

This chain joins TRBV10-3 and TRBJ2-1, with TRBD2 matching 11 bases. V lost 0 bases and J lost 4; bases outside the gene matches: 2. This CDR3 has 16 residues. The germline V gene encodes CDR1 ENHRY and CDR2 SYGVKD. The CDR3 sequence: CAISESTSGTYNEQFF. In DNA form, the CDR3 reads TGTGCCATCAGTGAGTCGACTAGCGGGACTTACAATGAGCAGTTCTTC.

The chain uses TRBV6-4 and TRBJ1-2, with 7 bases fitting TRBD1. Germline assignment: CDR1 MRHNA and CDR2 SNTAGT. The J segment lost 5 bases and the V segment lost 4 bases, leaving 4 bases of the junction unmatched. The CDR3 consists of 13 residues. The CDR3 DNA reads as TGTGCCAGCAGTGCCTACAGGGGATATGGCTACACCTTC. Translated, it gives CASSAYRGYGYTF.

This chain connects TRBV19 to TRBJ1-5; D gene uncertain. CDR3 length equals 12 residues. V was cut by 5 bases and J by 5 bases, with 7 bases left in between. CDR1 is LNHDA, CDR2 SQIVND, per germline (reference sequence). The CDR3, as DNA: TGTGCCAGTAGTGAGCGAGATCAGCCCCAGCATTTT. Its protein product is CASSERDQPQHF.

This clone came up once. V usage is TRBV7-3 and J usage is TRBJ2-1, with a weak D call TRBD2 (6 bases). The CDR3 runs to 14 residues. Trimming pared 3 bases from V and 5 bases from J, leaving 11 bases between. The V gene's germline CDR1 is SGHTA and CDR2 FQGTGA. The CDR3: CASSFPGGNNEQFF. DNA for the CDR3: TGTGCCAGCAGCTTCCCGGGCGGGAACAATGAGCAGTTCTTC.